The entry that follows covers one T cell receptor (beta chain) sequence. The trim removed 4 bases at V and 8 bases at J, leaving 9 bases unmatched. Germline V lookup: CDR1 PRHDT, CDR2 FYEKMQ (reference sequence). This CDR3 region has 14 residues. The sample is drawn from a study of blood T cell repertoires in COVID-19. About the study: Whether acute or convalescent, the COVID-19 samples came from the United States, Italy and Spain. T cells, B-cell-depleted T cells, or PBMCs provided the cDNA or gDNA that served as material.

Per the original data handling: Amplifying reference gene primers gave estimates of nucleated cell counts. Sequencing used immunoSEQ multiplex PCR; TCRdb keeps in-frame clones, though not all of them. V and J calls plus clone size are reproduced from that table; the DNA served to infer D and trimming. The data hold over 150,000 clones, with about 83% observed a single time. The sequencing input was peripheral blood. The chain employs TRBV13 and TRBJ2-5, with 8 bases identical to TRBD1. The receptor was isolated from a woman aged 18-29 years who had recovered from COVID-19. The CDR3 DNA reads as TGTGCCAGCAGCTCCGGACAGGGCCCCTTAACCCAGTACTTC. Translating it yields CASSSGQGPLTQYF.